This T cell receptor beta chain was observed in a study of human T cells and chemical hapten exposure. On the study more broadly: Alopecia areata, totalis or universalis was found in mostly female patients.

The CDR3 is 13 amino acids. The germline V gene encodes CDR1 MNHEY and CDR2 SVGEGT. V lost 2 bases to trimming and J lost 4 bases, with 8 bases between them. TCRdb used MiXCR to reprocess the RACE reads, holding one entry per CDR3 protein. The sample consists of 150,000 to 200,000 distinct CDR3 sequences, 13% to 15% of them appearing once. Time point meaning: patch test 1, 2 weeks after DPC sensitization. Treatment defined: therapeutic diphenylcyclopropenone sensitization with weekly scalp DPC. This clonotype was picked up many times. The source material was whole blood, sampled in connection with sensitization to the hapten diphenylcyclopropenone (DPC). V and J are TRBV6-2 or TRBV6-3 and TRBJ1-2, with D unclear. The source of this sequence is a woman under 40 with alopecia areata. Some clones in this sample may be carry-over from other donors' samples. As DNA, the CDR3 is TGTGCCAGCAGTTACAGCCAGGTCTATGGCTACACCTTC. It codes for CASSYSQVYGYTF.